This T cell receptor (beta chain) came from a study of cytotoxic CD8 clonotypes in ibrutinib-treated CLL listed by TCRdb under 2021. Background on the whole study: The cohort had 11 relapsed/refractory and around 16 treatment-naive patients; under 18 were IGHV unmutated. Longitudinal samples were available for 26 of the 86 trial participants. Partial responses were observed in about 25 patients and complete responses in 2; after a median follow-up of around 68 months, remission was maintained in 15 or so patients and progression was observed in roughly twelve. Cryopreserved peripheral blood mononuclear cells were obtained before treatment, at response, and at either sustained remission or disease progression. On average, each sample had roughly 230,000 productive templates and approximately 100,000 productive rearrangements. The response samples were drawn at a median of approximately 12 months into treatment, with a range of about 6 to 40 months. All remission and progressive disease samples were collected while patients were still receiving ibrutinib. Study-level results and caveats: An increase in clonality was observed at ibrutinib response, with clonality remaining stable during sustained remission and falling back toward baseline at progression. Public clonotypes were rare and either contracted or stayed stable during treatment, and the rise in clonality at ibrutinib response reflected the expansion of private clonotypes. Baseline clonality exceeded that of age-matched healthy donors and correlated strongly with circulating CD8+ T-cell counts. Sampling times were not matched between patients in sustained remission and patients whose disease was progressing, and lymph node repertoires were not examined.

The CDR3 holds 19 amino acids from the cysteine to the phenylalanine. Only the CDR3 DNA is retained, 57 bases long and in frame from the first base. V trim: 4 bases; J trim: 0 bases; unmatched bases: 10. The germline V gene specifies SGDLS as CDR1 and YYNGEE as CDR2. The time point tag for this specimen amounts to: roughly 2 years on ibrutinib. For TCR beta library preparation, around 2 micrograms of genomic DNA were isolated from cryopreserved PBMCs. High-throughput TCR beta sequencing was performed on longitudinal blood samples from CLL patients receiving ibrutinib monotherapy. Patients were enrolled in a phase 2 open-label single-center ibrutinib monotherapy trial. On a MiSeq, deep resolution sequencing aimed for a depth between 1 in 1 million and 1 in 200,000 T cells, with each clonotype covered 10x on average. The immunoSEQ hsTCRB Kit was used to generate TCR beta libraries. Concerning the study's data processing: The data were analyzed with ImmunoSEQ Analyzer and ImmunoSEQ Data Assistant, and V, D and J gene assignments followed IMGT definitions. Clonality was computed as one minus normalized Shannon entropy of productive rearrangement frequencies, ranging from 0 to 1. Only overrepresented clonotypes making up at least 0.05% of each patient's repertoire were included in the public clonotype analysis. About a dozen age-matched healthy donor repertoires from immuneACCESS served as clonality controls. Held by TCRdb, this immuneACCESS table contains in-frame sequences only and omits some clones. Under half of the omission traces to an unresolved V gene where checked; the cause of the rest is unknown. V and J calls and clone size are as listed in that table; D and trimming were resolved from the DNA. The sample contains over 100,000 clones, roughly 85% of them found a single time. The ten largest make up under 2.5% of the sample.

Concerning this clone: The antigen it binds to is not known. The input lacks base qualities; no much larger clone sits a single base away.

The V gene is TRBV9 and the J gene is TRBJ2-6, with 10 central nucleotides matching TRBD2. This sequence originates from a human donor with chronic lymphocytic leukemia. Sequenced here: PBMCs, sampled after 24 months of ibrutinib treatment. The bases read TGTGCCAGCAGCCCGACATCTAGCGGGGGTTTCTCTGGGGCCAACGTCCTGACTTTC. The resulting protein is CASSPTSSGGFSGANVLTF.